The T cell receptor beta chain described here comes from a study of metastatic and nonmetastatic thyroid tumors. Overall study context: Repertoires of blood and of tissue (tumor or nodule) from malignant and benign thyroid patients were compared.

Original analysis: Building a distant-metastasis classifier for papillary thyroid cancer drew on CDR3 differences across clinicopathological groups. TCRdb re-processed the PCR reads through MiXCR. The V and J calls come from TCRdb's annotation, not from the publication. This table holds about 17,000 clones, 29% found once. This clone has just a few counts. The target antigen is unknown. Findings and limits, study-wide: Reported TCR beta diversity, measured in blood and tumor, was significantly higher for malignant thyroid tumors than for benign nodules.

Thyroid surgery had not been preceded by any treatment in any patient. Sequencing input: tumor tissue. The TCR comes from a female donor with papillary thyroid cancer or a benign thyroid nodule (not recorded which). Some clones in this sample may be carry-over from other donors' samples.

CDR3 in amino acids: CASSPSVTGAAGYTF. CDR3 DNA sequence: TGTGCCAGCAGCCCCTCGGTTACAGGTGCCGCGGGCTACACCTTC. This chain connects TRBV6-1 to TRBJ1-2; D might be TRBD1 (5 bases). This CDR3 spans 15 amino acids. V dropped 6 bases and J dropped 8 bases, with 22 bases sitting between them. The germline V gene encodes CDR1 MNHNS and CDR2 SASEGT.